This TCR beta chain was retrieved from a study of shared clonotypes between healthy human individuals. Study-level points and caveats: Clonotypes that were shared across a few donors made up around 5% of naive CD4 clonotypes.

Naivety among CD8 cells was defined by CD45RO negativity and positive CCR7 selection, thereby excluding terminally differentiated effector memory CD45RA+ cells. Notes on this clone: Its antigen remains unidentified. The sample carries other DNA sequences with the same CDR3.

Clones were sequenced by immunoSEQ multiplex PCR, and TCRdb holds only the in-frame ones, with some missing. The sample holds about 2.1 million clones; approximately 92% are singletons and the top ten take more than 1.5%. The trim removed 5 bases at V and 3 bases at J, leaving 3 bases unmatched. CDR3 length: 15 amino acids. CDR1 and CDR2 (germline): MDHEN, SYDVKM. This receptor was identified in a man aged 18-30 years in good health. Some clones in this sample may be carry-over from other donors' samples. This chain joins TRBV28 and TRBJ2-1, with 11 positions matching TRBD2. Sequenced material: naive CD8+ T cells from PBMCs. The CDR3, as DNA: TGTGCCAGCAGTCCGGGACTAGCGGTCTACAATGAGCAGTTCTTC. Protein: CASSPGLAVYNEQFF.